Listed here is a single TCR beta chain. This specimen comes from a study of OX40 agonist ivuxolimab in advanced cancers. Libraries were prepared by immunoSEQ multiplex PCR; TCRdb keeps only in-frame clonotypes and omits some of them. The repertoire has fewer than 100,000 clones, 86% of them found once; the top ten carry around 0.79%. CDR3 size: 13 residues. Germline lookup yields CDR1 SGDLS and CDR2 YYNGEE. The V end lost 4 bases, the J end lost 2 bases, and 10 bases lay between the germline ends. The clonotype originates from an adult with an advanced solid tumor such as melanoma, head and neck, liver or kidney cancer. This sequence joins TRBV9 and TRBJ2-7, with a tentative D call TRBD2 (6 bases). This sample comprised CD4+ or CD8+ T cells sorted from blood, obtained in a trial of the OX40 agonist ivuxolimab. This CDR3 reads CASSPAGPYEQYF. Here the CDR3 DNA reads TGTGCCAGCAGCCCAGCGGGCCCCTACGAGCAGTACTTC.